A selection of T cell receptor beta chains follows, all from one sample in a study of blood T cell repertoires in COVID-19. The assay was immunoSEQ multiplex PCR, and TCRdb's table has in-frame clones only and misses some. The table shows over 120,000 clones, with 85% to 90% occurring only once. The specimen sequenced was peripheral blood. These receptors came from a man aged 50 or older who had recovered from COVID-19. CDR3s include the opening cysteine and the closing phenylalanine or tryptophan. A D gene is named only where the DNA matches it firmly. Size values are once, few and many counts, or a class for expanded clones, and some rows have none.

clone_size	cdr3_length	j_call	d_call	v_call	cdr3_nt	cdr3_aa
-	15	TRBJ2-2	-	TRBV7-2	TGTGCCAGCAGCTTGGGGGCGGGGAACACCGGGGAGCTGTTTTTT	CASSLGAGNTGELFF
-	16	TRBJ2-2	TRBD1	TRBV5-4	TGTGCCAGCAGCGGGGAGACAGGGGCTAACACCGGGGAGCTGTTTTTT	CASSGETGANTGELFF
-	17	TRBJ2-2	TRBD1	TRBV7-2	TGTGCCAGCAGCTCGAACCCCGGGACAGGGAGAACCGGGGAGCTGTTTTTT	CASSSNPGTGRTGELFF
-	13	TRBJ2-1	-	TRBV7-9	TGTGCCAGCAGCTTAGGGACCCAGGGGTCGCTCCTCTTC	CASSLGTQGSLLF
-	17	TRBJ1-4	TRBD1	TRBV19	TGTGCCAGTAGTGATGGGACAGGGCCTGCCACTAATGAAAAACTGTTTTTT	CASSDGTGPATNEKLFF
few	14	TRBJ2-7	-	TRBV27	TGTGCCAGCAGTTTTCAGGGGAGCTCCTACGAGCAGTACTTC	CASSFQGSSYEQYF
-	17	TRBJ2-5	TRBD2	TRBV11-2	TGTGCCAGCAGCCGCCTGGGGCTAGCGGGGGGGCTAGAGACCCAGTACTTC	CASSRLGLAGGLETQYF
-	11	TRBJ1-2	-	TRBV6-5	TGTGCCAGCGGCGTCAGGGAAGGCTACACCTTC	CASGVREGYTF
once	14	TRBJ2-7	-	TRBV13	TGTGCCAGCAGCTACGACAGTAACTCCTACGAGCAGTACTTC	CASSYDSNSYEQYF
-	15	TRBJ1-1	-	TRBV5-4	TGTGCCAGCAGCTTGGTCGGTACGGTTAACACTGAAGCTTTCTTT	CASSLVGTVNTEAFF
-	16	TRBJ2-5	-	TRBV5-1	TGCGCCAGCAGCTTGGTACGGGGGGCATCTCAAGAGACCCAGTACTTC	CASSLVRGASQETQYF
-	16	TRBJ2-1	-	TRBV18	TGTGCCAGCTCACCACCGGGCGGAGGCTCCTACAATGAGCAGTTCTTC	CASSPPGGGSYNEQFF
-	14	TRBJ1-2	-	TRBV7-2	TGTGCCAGCAGCTTAGAGCGGACAGCGTATGGCTACACCTTC	CASSLERTAYGYTF
-	14	TRBJ1-1	-	TRBV7-9	TGTGCCAGCAGCTCCCCGGGGAGGGGCACTGAAGCTTTCTTT	CASSSPGRGTEAFF
-	15	TRBJ2-7	-	TRBV2	TGTGCCAGCAGCCCGGGGCGGGGAGGTGCATACGAGCAGTACTTC	CASSPGRGGAYEQYF
-	14	TRBJ2-1	TRBD2	TRBV7-9	TGTGCCAGCAGCTTAGGACTAGCTTGGAATGAGCAGTTCTTC	CASSLGLAWNEQFF
few	15	TRBJ2-7	TRBD1	TRBV5-1	TGCGCCAGCAGCTTGGGACAGGGATTGGGCCACGAGCAGTACTTC	CASSLGQGLGHEQYF
-	12	TRBJ1-1	-	TRBV12-3/TRBV12-4	TGTGCCAGCAGATATAGGAACACTGAAGCTTTCTTT	CASRYRNTEAFF
-	16	TRBJ2-2	TRBD1	TRBV3-1/TRBV3-2	TGTGCCAGCAGCCAAGAGGACAGGGGCGGCACCGGGGAGCTGTTTTTT	CASSQEDRGGTGELFF
-	15	TRBJ1-1	TRBD1	TRBV6-6	TGTGCCAGCAGTCGGGACAGCGCCCTGAACACTGAAGCTTTCTTT	CASSRDSALNTEAFF
-	13	TRBJ1-2	-	TRBV12-3/TRBV12-4	TGTGCCAGCAGTTTTCAGGGAAACTATGGCTACACCTTC	CASSFQGNYGYTF
-	13	TRBJ2-7	-	TRBV12-3/TRBV12-4	TGTGCCAGCAGTTTAATGCAGGAGGGGGAGCAGTACTTC	CASSLMQEGEQYF
-	15	TRBJ1-1	TRBD1	TRBV19	TGTGCCAGTAGTATAACAGGGGCCGGGAACACTGAAGCTTTCTTT	CASSITGAGNTEAFF
-	15	TRBJ2-2	TRBD1	TRBV5-6	TGTGCCAGCAGCTTGGTGACAGGGGCGAGGTGGGAGCTGTTTTTT	CASSLVTGARWELFF
-	15	TRBJ2-1	TRBD1	TRBV14	TGTGCCAGCAGCTGGAGGAGCAGGGGGCACCATGAGCAGTTCTTC	CASSWRSRGHHEQFF
-	14	TRBJ2-1	-	TRBV6-6	TGTGCCAGCAGTTCCTTGACAGGCAGCAATGAGCAGTTCTTC	CASSSLTGSNEQFF
-	14	TRBJ1-1	-	TRBV6-5	TGTGCCAGCAGTTCGGTGAATGGGGGGACTGAAGCTTTCTTT	CASSSVNGGTEAFF
-	13	TRBJ2-1	-	TRBV7-9	TGTGCCAGCAGCTTATCAGTCATCGGGGAGCAGTTCTTC	CASSLSVIGEQFF
-	15	TRBJ1-1	-	TRBV4-1	TGCGCCAGCAGCCAAGAAGCCGGTGGGGGCCGGGAAGCTTTCTTT	CASSQEAGGGREAFF
-	10	TRBJ2-1	-	TRBV30	TGTGCCTGGTCCCGGAATGAGCAGTTCTTC	CAWSRNEQFF